What follows are 28 T cell receptor beta chains derived from one specimen sequenced in a study of cytomegalovirus exposure and HLA in healthy donors. The PCR made use of 60 Vbeta and 13 Jbeta primers. Some clones are missing from TCRdb's copy, which holds only in-frame ones; the method was immunoSEQ multiplex PCR. Of some 150,000 clones in the sample, around 79% were seen once. Sequenced input: PBMCs. Every receptor here comes from a middle-aged man in good health and CMV-seropositive.

The chain employs TRBV2 and TRBJ2-7; TRBD1 matches 12 bases. With 5 bases clipped from V and 8 bases from J, the junction kept 10 bases outside the gene matches. The germline CDR1 and CDR2 sequences are SNHLY and FYNNEI. The CDR3 is 15 amino acids. CDR3 in amino acids: CASSLLGTGGAQQYF. The CDR3 DNA is TGTGCCAGCAGTCTCCTCGGGACAGGGGGCGCACAGCAGTACTTC.

The chain joins TRBV21-1 to TRBJ1-5; the table gives TRBD1 as D, unverified against the DNA. TRBV21-1 represents a pseudogene. This CDR3 is 16 amino acids long. CDR3: CASSKKGGQGDQPQHF. For the CDR3, the DNA is TGTGCCAGCAGCAAAAAAGGTGGGCAGGGTGATCAGCCCCAGCATTTT.

Only one count was recorded for this clone. The chain couples TRBV19 to TRBJ2-7, with 7 bases lining up with TRBD1. In germline, CDR1 is LNHDA, CDR2 SQIVND (reference sequence). The CDR3 is 13 amino acids. V shed 5 bases and J 4 bases; nucleotides not matched to a gene: 5. The CDR3 protein is CASSDRVAYEQYF. CDR3 nucleotides: TGTGCCAGTAGTGACAGGGTTGCATACGAGCAGTACTTC.

The chain is built from TRBV28 and TRBJ1-5; 9 bases align to TRBD1. V was clipped by 4 bases and J by 4 bases; unmatched bases: 5. CDR3 length: 15 amino acids. Germline V gene sequence: CDR1 MDHEN, CDR2 SYDVKM. The CDR3 protein is CASSYRGRVNQPQHF. CDR3 DNA: TGTGCCAGCAGTTACAGGGGGCGCGTGAATCAGCCCCAGCATTTT.

The chain recombines TRBV7-3 with TRBJ2-1, with TRBD2 identical over 10 bases. Germline V gene sequence: CDR1 SGHTA, CDR2 FQGTGA. V shed 8 bases, J shed 0 bases, and the junction held 4 bases outside the gene matches. This CDR3 is 15 amino acids long. The CDR3 nucleotides read TGTGCCAGCCACCCTAGCGGGAGCTCCTACAATGAGCAGTTCTTC. The encoded protein is CASHPSGSSYNEQFF.

This chain connects TRBV2 to TRBJ2-7, with a weak D call TRBD1 (5 bases). This CDR3 region has 14 residues. The germline gives CDR1 SNHLY, CDR2 FYNNEI. Trimming shortened V by 4 bases and J by 0 bases, and 10 bases separated the two germline ends. The CDR3 sequence is CASSVGGASYEQYF. The CDR3 region has the DNA TGTGCCAGCAGTGTTGGTGGGGCCTCCTACGAGCAGTACTTC.

In regard to this clone: The junction differs from germline at one of its ends, possibly a read error. The chain uses TRBV7-9 and TRBJ2-3; 11 bases align to TRBD1. The CDR3 is 16 residues long. From germline, CDR1 is SEHNR and CDR2 FQNEAQ (reference sequence). CDR3 region: CSSSSRDRGLTDTQYF. The DNA for the CDR3 is TGTTCCAGCAGCTCCCGGGACAGGGGGTTAACAGATACGCAGTATTTT. The full variable domain, with the rest looked up from reference TRBV7-9 and TRBJ2-3, is DTGVSQNPRHKITKRGQNVTFRCDPISEHNRLYWYRQTLGQGPEFLTYFQNEAQLEKSRLLSDRFSAERPKGSFSTLEIQRTEQGDSAMYLCSSSSRDRGLTDTQYFGPGTRLTVL.

The rearrangement uses TRBV5-6 and TRBJ1-1; a weak D match, TRBD1 (6 bases). Looked up from germline, CDR1 is SGHDT and CDR2 is YYEEEE. CDR3 size: 13 residues. Trimming removed 1 base from V and 10 bases from J, with 14 bases in between. The CDR3 reads CASSLPGDEVAFF. CDR3 nucleotides: TGTGCCAGCAGCTTGCCAGGGGACGAGGTAGCTTTCTTT.

The chain joins TRBV18 to TRBJ2-3; TRBD1 might be the D (5 bases). This CDR3 is built from 14 residues. Trimming cost V 2 bases and J 6 bases, with 12 bases left between them. In germline, CDR1 is KGHSH, CDR2 LQKENI. The DNA of the CDR3 is TGTGCCAGCTCACCATCGGCAGGGATGGATACGCAGTATTTT. It yields the protein CASSPSAGMDTQYF.

This chain joins TRBV28 and TRBJ2-5, with TRBD2 as a possible D gene (6 bases). The tail of the sequence fits TRBJ2-7 better, so the J call may be wrong. The CDR3 runs to 14 residues. Germline-derived CDR1 and CDR2 are MDHEN and SYDVKM. CDR3: CASRPREDSYEQYF. The CDR3 DNA is TGTGCCAGCAGGCCCAGGGAGGACTCCTACGAGCAGTACTTC.

The chain carries TRBV19 and TRBJ2-1; 12 bases fit TRBD2. V gave up 3 bases and J gave up 1 base; unmatched junction bases: 4. CDR1 is LNHDA, CDR2 SQIVND, per germline (reference sequence). CDR3 length: 17 amino acids. CDR3 in amino acids: CASSIPLAGGSYNEQFF. DNA for the CDR3: TGTGCCAGTAGTATTCCTCTAGCGGGAGGGTCCTACAATGAGCAGTTCTTC.

The rearrangement joins TRBV11-2 to TRBJ2-1, with 7 bases that match TRBD1. The CDR3 contains 13 residues. J was trimmed by 6 bases and V by 5 bases; bases with no gene match: 4. Germline V lookup: CDR1 SGHAT, CDR2 FQNNGV. CDR3 in DNA: TGTGCCAGCAGCATGGACAGGTCCAATGAGCAGTTCTTC. Its translation is CASSMDRSNEQFF. The complete variable domain, with remaining parts taken from reference TRBV11-2 and TRBJ2-1, reads EAGVAQSPRYKIIEKRQSVAFWCNPISGHATLYWYQQILGQGPKLLIQFQNNGVVDDSQLPKDRFSAERLKGVDSTLKIQPAKLEDSAVYLCASSMDRSNEQFFGPGTRLTVL.

The gene calls are TRBV7-2 and TRBJ1-1; D possibly corresponds to TRBD1 (5 bases). Germline assignment: CDR1 SGHTA and CDR2 FQGNSA. This CDR3 spans 15 amino acids. The V and J ends lost 4 bases and 2 bases respectively, with 14 bases between them. The CDR3 coding sequence is TGTGCCAGCAGCTCTGGACTGGGACTTAACACTGAAGCTTTCTTT. Residues: CASSSGLGLNTEAFF.

The chain recombines TRBV2 with TRBJ2-3; TRBD2 might be the D (6 bases). Trimming removed 7 bases at V and 5 bases at J, with 10 bases between. Germline V gene data show CDR1 as SNHLY and CDR2 as FYNNEI. The CDR3 totals 12 residues. The CDR3 here is CASNYGGDTQYF. The CDR3 nucleotides are TGTGCCAGCAATTACGGGGGAGATACGCAGTATTTT.

The V gene is TRBV28, the J gene TRBJ1-5, with D unresolved. The CDR3 runs to 14 residues. Germline V gene sequence: CDR1 MDHEN, CDR2 SYDVKM. With 1 base removed from V and 7 bases from J, the gap between germline ends came to 11 bases. The CDR3 DNA is TGTGCCAGCAGTTTATCTGTTCGGGAACAGCCCCAGCATTTT. It translates to CASSLSVREQPQHF.

The J gene is TRBJ1-1, the V gene TRBV5-6; 10 bases align to TRBD1. The germline CDR1 and CDR2 sequences are SGHDT and YYEEEE. The CDR3 contains 14 residues. J gave up 11 bases and V 4 bases, and 11 bases lay outside the gene matches. The CDR3 is CASSGGTGEYRAFF. CDR3 in DNA: TGTGCCAGCAGCGGAGGGACAGGGGAATACCGCGCTTTCTTT.

The J gene is TRBJ2-3, the V gene TRBV18; D ambiguous. This CDR3 is 13 amino acids long. Germline CDR1 reads KGHSH; CDR2 reads LQKENI. V was shortened by 3 bases and J by 0 bases, with 4 bases between the two germline ends. The CDR3 sequence is CASSPPSTDTQYF. DNA of the CDR3: TGTGCCAGCTCACCCCCTAGCACAGATACGCAGTATTTT.

This chain connects TRBV10-1 to TRBJ2-7; weak D call: TRBD1 (5 bases). CDR1 and CDR2 (germline): WNHNN, SYGVQD (reference sequence). Deletions cut 1 base from V and 7 bases from J, with 17 bases between. This CDR3 contains 15 residues. The CDR3 region is CASSELAVAGKEQYF. The CDR3 nucleotides read TGCGCCAGCAGTGAGTTGGCAGTGGCAGGGAAAGAGCAGTACTTC.

The V gene is TRBV21-1, the J gene TRBJ2-6; TRBD1, the table's D call, lacks a check against the DNA. TRBV21-1 counts as a pseudogene. CDR3 length: 20 amino acids. The CDR3 loop is CASSKRGLQGWSSGANVLTF. Here the CDR3 DNA reads TGTGCCAGCAGCAAAAGGGGCCTACAGGGCTGGTCATCTGGGGCCAACGTCCTGACTTTC.

The chain recombines TRBV7-9 with TRBJ1-4, with 7 positions matching TRBD1. J was trimmed by 3 bases and V by 2 bases; bases with no gene match: 3. The CDR3 contains 15 residues. The germline V gene has CDR1 SEHNR and CDR2 FQNEAQ (reference sequence). CDR3 coding DNA: TGTGCCAGCAGCTTACTTGGACAGGCTAATGAAAAACTGTTTTTT. Residues: CASSLLGQANEKLFF.

The chain carries TRBV2 and TRBJ2-5; 9 bases line up with TRBD1. V lost 7 bases to trimming and J lost 2 bases; unmatched junction nucleotides: 8. This CDR3 region has 15 residues. From germline, CDR1 is SNHLY and CDR2 FYNNEI. DNA for the CDR3: TGTGCCAGCAATGACCGGGACAGGGCACAAGAGACCCAGTACTTC. This encodes CASNDRDRAQETQYF.

The chain carries TRBV7-6 and TRBJ2-5; D is possibly TRBD2 (6 bases). The CDR3 is made up of 14 amino acids. CDR1 is SGHVS and CDR2 is FNYEAQ in the germline V gene. V shed 4 bases and J shed 4 bases, with 13 bases lying between them. CDR3 residues: CASSSSGLGETQYF. CDR3 coding DNA: TGTGCCAGCAGCTCAAGCGGGCTCGGAGAGACCCAGTACTTC.

The genes are TRBV4-1 and TRBJ2-3; 8 bases agree with TRBD1. Per the germline V gene, CDR1 is MGHRA and CDR2 is YSYEKL. The CDR3 length is 17 residues. V shed 0 bases and J 0 bases; nucleotides not matched to a gene: 5. CDR3 in amino acids: CASSQDLQGGSTDTQYF. CDR3 DNA: TGCGCCAGCAGCCAAGATCTACAGGGGGGAAGCACAGATACGCAGTATTTT.

The chain combines TRBV5-1 with TRBJ2-5; no reliable D call. This CDR3 has 14 residues. CDR1 SGHRS and CDR2 YFSETQ come from the germline V gene. Trimming removed 0 bases from V and 2 bases from J, with 8 bases in between. CDR3 coding DNA: TGCGCCAGCAGCTTGGGTATGCTACAAGAGACCCAGTACTTC. Translation gives CASSLGMLQETQYF.

The chain's CDR3 is CASHEAGGRTGELFF. The CDR3 coding sequence is TGTGCCAGTCATGAAGCGGGAGGCCGCACCGGGGAGCTGTTTTTT. This chain joins TRBV19 and TRBJ2-2, with 9 bases fitting TRBD2. The CDR3 totals 15 residues. J lost 4 bases, V lost 8 bases, and 8 bases had no gene match. CDR1 LNHDA and CDR2 SQIVND come from the germline V gene (reference sequence).

V and J are TRBV28 and TRBJ2-7, with D tentatively TRBD1 (6 bases). The CDR3 is 14 residues long. Trimming removed 4 bases from V and 7 bases from J, with 17 bases in between. CDR1 and CDR2 from the germline V gene are MDHEN and SYDVKM. This chain's CDR3 is CASSYYPTTGEQYF. In DNA form, the CDR3 reads TGTGCCAGCAGTTACTACCCCACAACAGGGGAGCAGTACTTC.

The chain has TRBV9 and TRBJ2-2; 9 positions match TRBD1. CDR3 length: 18 residues. Germline-derived CDR1 and CDR2 are SGDLS and YYNGEE. Germline trimming cut 2 bases from V and 2 bases from J; bases unmatched to any gene: 10. The CDR3 loop is CASSVRTGAIRNTGELFF. CDR3 DNA: TGTGCCAGCAGCGTCCGGACAGGGGCGATCCGTAACACCGGGGAGCTGTTTTTT.

The V and J genes are TRBV18 and TRBJ2-1; D gene ambiguous. Trimming took 1 base from V and 6 from J, leaving 4 bases between them. The length of the CDR3 is 12 residues. Germline lookup yields CDR1 KGHSH and CDR2 LQKENI. The CDR3 region is CASSPLSNEQFF. CDR3 nucleotides: TGTGCCAGCTCACCACTCTCCAATGAGCAGTTCTTC.